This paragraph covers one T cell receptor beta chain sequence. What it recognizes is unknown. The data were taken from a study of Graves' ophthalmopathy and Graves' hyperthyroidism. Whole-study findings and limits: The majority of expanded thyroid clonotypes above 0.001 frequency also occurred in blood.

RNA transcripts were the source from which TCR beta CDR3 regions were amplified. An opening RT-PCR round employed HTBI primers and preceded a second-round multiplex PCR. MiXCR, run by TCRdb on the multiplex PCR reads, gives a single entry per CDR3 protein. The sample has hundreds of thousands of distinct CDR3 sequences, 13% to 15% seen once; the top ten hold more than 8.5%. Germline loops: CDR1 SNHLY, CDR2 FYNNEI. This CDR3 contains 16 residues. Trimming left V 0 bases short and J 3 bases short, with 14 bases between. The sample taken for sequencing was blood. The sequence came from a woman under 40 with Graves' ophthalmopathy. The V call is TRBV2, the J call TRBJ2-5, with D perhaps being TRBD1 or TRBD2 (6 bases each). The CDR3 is CASSEALLGGKETQYF. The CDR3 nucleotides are TGTGCCAGCAGTGAAGCGCTTCTAGGGGGGAAAGAGACCCAGTACTTC.